Below, 20 T cell receptor beta chains from the same sample are listed, as sequenced in a study of Ad26.COV2.S vaccination and SARS-CoV-2 variants (TCRdb year 2021). The treatment or condition label for this specimen denotes: roughly 18 received Ad26.COV2.S at low or high dose, single or two shots; about five received placebo; per-sample allocation not given. Repertoires of vaccine and placebo recipients were sequenced from samples taken on day 63 after the first injection. The protocol used for the library was the immunoSEQ multiplex PCR assay. TCRdb stores this immuneACCESS table with in-frame sequences only. Part of the clones is absent; in the studies checked, under half of the shortfall reflects unresolved V genes, and no reason is known for the rest. The sample table shows about 350,000 clones, and roughly 91% are seen once. The top ten clones comprise roughly 5% of the sample. This specimen consisted of peripheral blood, obtained in a trial of Ad26.COV2.S vaccine versus placebo. The receptors derive from a person between 18 and 59 years old who received the Ad26.COV2.S COVID-19 vaccine or a placebo.

The table lists this clone with a few counts. This rearrangement joins TRBV5-1 to TRBJ2-7, with D uncertain. The CDR3 is 14 residues long. CDR1 and CDR2 (germline): SGHRS, YFSETQ. V dropped 7 bases and J dropped 5 bases, with 19 bases sitting between them. CDR3 residues: CASSRTSPTNEQYF. In DNA form, the CDR3 reads TGCGCCAGCTCCCGGACCTCTCCCACAAACGAGCAGTACTTC. Full variable domain (rest looked up from reference TRBV5-1 and TRBJ2-7): KAGVTQTPRYLIKTRGQQVTLSCSPISGHRSVSWYQQTPGQGLQFLFEYFSETQRNKGNFPGRFSGRQFSNSRSEMNVSTLELGDSALYLCASSRTSPTNEQYFGPGTRLTVT.

The genes are TRBV5-6 and TRBJ2-1, with 7 bases aligning to TRBD1. The length of the CDR3 is 15 residues. V was clipped by 4 bases and J by 0 bases; unmatched bases: 4. Germline CDR1 and CDR2: SGHDT and YYEEEE. Here the CDR3 reads CASSRQGYSYNEQFF. CDR3 DNA: TGTGCCAGCAGCCGACAGGGTTACTCCTACAATGAGCAGTTCTTC.

The chain carries TRBV5-1 and TRBJ2-7; 8 nucleotides align to TRBD1. Germline V gene lookup returns CDR1 SGHRS and CDR2 YFSETQ. The length of the CDR3 is 14 residues. V lost 7 bases and J lost 9; bases outside the gene matches: 15. CDR3 residues: CASGLDRGLDAQYF. In nucleotides, the CDR3 is TGCGCCAGCGGCCTAGACAGGGGCCTTGATGCGCAGTACTTC.

The chain has TRBV7-2 and TRBJ1-2; D is undetermined. CDR3 length: 14 residues. CDR1 and CDR2 (germline): SGHTA, FQGNSA. V gave up 1 base and J gave up 4 bases, with 10 bases separating them. CDR3 in amino acids: CASSLESRLYGYTF. The CDR3 nucleotides are TGTGCCAGCAGCTTAGAGTCACGTCTCTATGGCTACACCTTC.

The chain links TRBV28 to TRBJ2-7; D may match TRBD1 or TRBD2 (5 bases each). V lost 5 bases, J lost 4 bases, and 15 bases lay in between. The CDR3 is 14 amino acids. The V gene's germline CDR1 is MDHEN and CDR2 SYDVKM. CDR3 in DNA: TGTGCCAGCAGTCCTCGGGGCTACCAATACGAGCAGTACTTC. It specifies CASSPRGYQYEQYF.

This clone has a handful of counts. The chain uses TRBV7-6 and TRBJ2-3; 7 nucleotides match TRBD2. V was pared by 4 bases and J by 1 base, with 5 bases of the junction left unmatched. The CDR3 is made up of 15 amino acids. Germline assignment: CDR1 SGHVS and CDR2 FNYEAQ. The CDR3: CASSSGLGGTDTQYF. The CDR3 DNA reads TGTGCCAGCAGCTCCGGACTAGGGGGCACAGATACGCAGTATTTT.

CDR3 DNA: TGTGCCAGCAGCTCAAGAGGTTTAAACTATGGCTACACCTTC. This codes for CASSSRGLNYGYTF. This sequence joins TRBV7-2 and TRBJ1-2; no clear D gene. The germline gives CDR1 SGHTA, CDR2 FQGNSA. The V and J ends lost 4 bases and 2 bases respectively, with 11 bases between them. The CDR3 loop spans 14 amino acids.

This clone showed up just once. This chain joins TRBV23-1 and TRBJ2-2, with D tentatively TRBD1 or TRBD2 (5 bases each). TRBV23-1 is an ORF, with its function uncertain. CDR3 size: 15 residues. The V and J ends lost 11 bases and 7 bases respectively, with 23 bases between them. In DNA, the CDR3 is TGCGCCGTCAGAAGGGACCCTCAATGGGACGGGGAGCTGTTTTTT. Residues: CAVRRDPQWDGELFF.

The gene calls are TRBV30 and TRBJ2-1, with a tentative D call TRBD1 (5 bases). Trimming removed 2 bases at V and 2 bases at J, with 16 bases between. Germline CDR1 GTSNPN, CDR2 SVGIG (reference sequence). This CDR3 comprises 16 residues. CDR3 region: CAWSPPRQLTYNEQFF. The CDR3 nucleotides are TGTGCCTGGAGTCCTCCCCGACAGTTGACCTACAATGAGCAGTTCTTC. Drawing the rest from reference TRBV30 and TRBJ2-1, the complete variable domain is SQTIHQWPATLVQPVGSPLSLECTVEGTSNPNLYWYRQAAGRGLQLLFYSVGIGQISSEVPQNLSASRPQDRQFILSSKKLLLSDSGFYLCAWSPPRQLTYNEQFFGPGTRLTVL.

The chain combines TRBV28 with TRBJ2-7; TRBD1 agrees at 7 bases. V shed 3 bases, J shed 3 bases, and the junction held 2 bases outside the gene matches. CDR3 length: 13 amino acids. Germline V lookup: CDR1 MDHEN, CDR2 SYDVKM. The CDR3 DNA is TGTGCCAGCAGTTTTTCAGGGGGCTACGAGCAGTACTTC. As protein: CASSFSGGYEQYF.

DNA for the CDR3: TGTGCCAGCAGTTACGGCTTCGGGACAGGGGGCACTGAAGCTTTCTTT. It specifies CASSYGFGTGGTEAFF. The chain joins TRBV6-5 to TRBJ1-1; 11 bases agree with TRBD1. The V gene's germline CDR1 is MNHEY and CDR2 SVGAGI. V shed 2 bases, J shed 4 bases, and the junction held 6 bases outside the gene matches. The CDR3 runs 16 residues.

The chain recombines TRBV5-1 with TRBJ2-2; 8 bases map to TRBD1. This CDR3 region has 16 residues. V gave up 5 bases and J gave up 6 bases; unmatched junction bases: 12. Germline CDR1 SGHRS, CDR2 YFSETQ. The CDR3 reads CASSDSGQGGAGELFF. CDR3 bases: TGCGCCAGCAGTGATAGCGGACAGGGTGGAGCCGGGGAGCTGTTTTTT.

The J gene is TRBJ1-5, the V gene TRBV2, with D perhaps matching TRBD1 (5 bases). The CDR3 is made up of 15 amino acids. V was cut by 6 bases and J by 1 base, with 13 bases left in between. Germline CDR1 is SNHLY and CDR2 is FYNNEI. CDR3 sequence: CASREGAGSNQPQHF. The DNA for the CDR3 is TGTGCCAGCAGGGAGGGCGCAGGGAGCAATCAGCCCCAGCATTTT.

Here the CDR3 DNA reads TGTGCCAGTAGTATAGGGGGTCAGGGGCGTCAGCCCCAGCATTTT. It is translated as CASSIGGQGRQPQHF. This chain links TRBV19 with TRBJ1-5, with a tentative D call TRBD1 (6 bases). This CDR3 region has 15 residues. The V end lost 1 base, the J end lost 6 bases, and 13 bases lay between the germline ends. Germline values: CDR1 LNHDA, CDR2 SQIVND (reference sequence).

The rearrangement uses TRBV6-1 and TRBJ1-2; 9 bases map to TRBD1. CDR1 MNHNS and CDR2 SASEGT come from the germline V gene. J lost 6 bases, V lost 4 bases, and 12 bases had no gene match. CDR3 size: 16 residues. The CDR3 here is CASSGWTGESVDGYTF. The CDR3 DNA follows: TGTGCCAGCAGTGGATGGACAGGGGAGTCGGTCGATGGCTACACCTTC.

The J gene is TRBJ2-5, the V gene TRBV14; no clear D. This CDR3 has 12 residues. V shed 4 bases and J shed 1 base, with 4 bases lying between them. Looked up from germline, CDR1 is SGHDN and CDR2 is FVKESK. The CDR3 loop reads CASSPSQETQYF. For the CDR3, the DNA is TGTGCCAGCAGCCCCTCCCAAGAGACCCAGTACTTC.

This clone has just one count. The chain is built from TRBV27 and TRBJ2-7, with D perhaps matching TRBD1 (6 bases). The CDR3 length is 13 residues. V was pared by 5 bases and J by 0 bases, with 8 bases between. Germline V lookup: CDR1 MNHEY, CDR2 SMNVEV (reference sequence). CDR3 coding DNA: TGTGCCAGCAGTAGGGGGAGCTCCTACGAGCAGTACTTC. Translating gives CASSRGSSYEQYF.

The rearrangement links TRBV5-5 to TRBJ1-1; D unresolved. The ends were cut back, 3 bases at V and 1 base at J, with 16 bases in the middle. Germline values: CDR1 SGHKS, CDR2 YYEKEE (reference sequence). The CDR3 totals 16 residues. CDR3 residues: CASSSYPTTANTEAFF. CDR3 bases: TGTGCCAGCAGCTCTTACCCCACAACAGCGAACACTGAAGCTTTCTTT.

The chain joins TRBV12-3 or TRBV12-4 to TRBJ1-5; D is unresolved. The CDR3 has 12 residues. V lost 4 bases, J lost 7 bases, and 8 bases lay in between. The CDR3 sequence is CASSSHPQPQHF. In DNA form, the CDR3 reads TGTGCCAGCAGTTCACATCCCCAGCCCCAGCATTTT.

V and J are TRBV7-9 and TRBJ2-3; 8 bases align to TRBD2. Per the germline V gene, CDR1 is SEHNR and CDR2 is FQNEAQ (reference sequence). CDR3 length equals 14 residues. With 4 bases clipped from V and 4 bases from J, the junction kept 4 bases outside the gene matches. Here the CDR3 reads CASSSEGLADTQYF. The CDR3 region has the DNA TGTGCCAGCAGCTCCGAGGGACTAGCAGATACGCAGTATTTT.